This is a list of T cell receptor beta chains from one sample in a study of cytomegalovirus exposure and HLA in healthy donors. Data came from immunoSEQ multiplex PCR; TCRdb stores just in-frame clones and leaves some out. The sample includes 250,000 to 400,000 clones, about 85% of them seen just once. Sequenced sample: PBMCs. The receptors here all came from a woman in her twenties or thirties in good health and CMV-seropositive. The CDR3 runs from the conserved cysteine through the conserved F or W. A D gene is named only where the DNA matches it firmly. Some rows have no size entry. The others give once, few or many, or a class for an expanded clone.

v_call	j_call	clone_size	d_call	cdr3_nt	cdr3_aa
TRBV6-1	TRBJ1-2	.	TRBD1	TGTGCCAGCAGTGGCCGCCGGGACAGTCTCTATGGCTACACCTTC	CASSGRRDSLYGYTF
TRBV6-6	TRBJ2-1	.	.	TGTGCCAGCAGTTATGACGGGAACTCCTACAATGAGCAGTTCTTC	CASSYDGNSYNEQFF
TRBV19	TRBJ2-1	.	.	TGTGCCAGTACGGTCGGGACCGACAACAATGAGCAGTTCTTC	CASTVGTDNNEQFF
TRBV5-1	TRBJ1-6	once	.	TGCGCCAGCAGCCCGGACGTAGGGAATTCACCCCTCCACTTT	CASSPDVGNSPLHF
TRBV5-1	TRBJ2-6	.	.	TGCGCCAGCAGCTTGGGCCTGGGCAGTACTGGGGCCAACGTCCTGACTTTC	CASSLGLGSTGANVLTF
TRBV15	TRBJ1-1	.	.	TGTGCCACCAGCAGGATAGGGGTGGGGGACACTGAAGCTTTCTTT	CATSRIGVGDTEAFF
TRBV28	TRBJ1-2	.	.	TGTGCCAGCAGTTTACTTGCCCAGCGCATAAAGGGTGGCTACACCTTC	CASSLLAQRIKGGYTF
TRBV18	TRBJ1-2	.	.	TGTGCCAGCCTAGGGGAGGGCAATGGCTACACCTTC	CASLGEGNGYTF
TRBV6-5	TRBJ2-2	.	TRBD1	TGTGCCAGCAGGCGGACAGGGGGTACCGGGGAGCTGTTTTTT	CASRRTGGTGELFF
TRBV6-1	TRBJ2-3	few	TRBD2	TGTGCCAGCAGAACTAGCGGGAGGACAGATACGCAGTATTTT	CASRTSGRTDTQYF
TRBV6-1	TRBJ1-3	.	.	TGTGCCAGCAGTACGGGGCACGGAAACACCATATATTTT	CASSTGHGNTIYF
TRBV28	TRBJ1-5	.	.	TGTGCCAGCAGGCGTCCCGCAGGGGCCCTTCAGCCCCAGCATTTT	CASRRPAGALQPQHF
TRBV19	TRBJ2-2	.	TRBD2	TGTGCCAGTGAACCCTCGGCGGGAGAGTGGAGCGGGGAGCTGTTTTTT	CASEPSAGEWSGELFF
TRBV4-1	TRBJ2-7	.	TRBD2	TGCGCCAGCAGCCACTTAACTAGCGGGAGTAGGGAGCAGTACTTC	CASSHLTSGSREQYF
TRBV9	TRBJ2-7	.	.	TGTGCCAGCAGCTCAGCGGACACTTACGAGCAGTACTTC	CASSSADTYEQYF
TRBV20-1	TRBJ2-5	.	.	TGCAGTGCCCAGACAGCAACCCAGTACTTC	CSAQTATQYF
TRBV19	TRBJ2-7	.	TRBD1	TGTGCCAGTAGTACCCCGACAGGGCTCAAGTACTTC	CASSTPTGLKYF
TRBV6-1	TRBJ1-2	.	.	TGTGCCAGCAGTGTAACAGGCCTACAAGGTGGCTACACCTTC	CASSVTGLQGGYTF
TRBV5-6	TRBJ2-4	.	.	TGTGCCAGCAGCTTGCCAGGGGAAGCCAAAAACATTCAGTACTTC	CASSLPGEAKNIQYF
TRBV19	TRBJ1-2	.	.	TGTGCCAGTAGTATAGTGGCAGCTTATGGCTACACCTTC	CASSIVAAYGYTF
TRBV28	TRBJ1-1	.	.	TGTGCCAGCAGTTCCCTCGGCCGGAGCACTGAAGCTTTCTTT	CASSSLGRSTEAFF
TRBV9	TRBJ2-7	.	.	TGTGCCAGCAGCGTAGCGCCGGGGCGCGACGAGCAGTACTTC	CASSVAPGRDEQYF